This TCR beta chain was sequenced for a study of T cell changes during pregnancy in multiple sclerosis. Sequencing used immunoSEQ multiplex PCR; TCRdb keeps in-frame clones, though not all of them. The data hold 84,000 or so clones, with less than 95% observed a single time. The sequence was obtained from a female donor with multiple sclerosis, enrolled in a pregnancy study. Sample: peripheral blood, taken in the third trimester of pregnancy.

CDR3 in DNA: TGTGCCTGGAGCGGCGACAGGGGCTCTCTGCATTTT. Protein product: CAWSGDRGSLHF. V usage is TRBV30 and J usage is TRBJ1-5; 8 nucleotides align to TRBD1. J lost 15 bases, V lost 3 bases, and 10 bases had no gene match. Per the germline V gene, CDR1 is GTSNPN and CDR2 is SVGIG (reference sequence). The length of the CDR3 is 12 residues.